The 11 T cell receptor beta chains presented below share a single source sample, sequenced in a study of T cells in Graves' hyperthyroidism and ophthalmopathy. Amplified TCR beta CDR3 regions came from RNA transcripts. First-round RT-PCR with HTBI primers amplified the TCR CDR3 region. TCRdb analysed the multiplex PCR reads with MiXCR anew, one entry per CDR3 protein. The sample has about 600,000 distinct CDR3 sequences, 16% seen once. The specimen sequenced was blood. Every receptor here comes from a woman aged 35 to 49 with Graves' ophthalmopathy.

The chain has TRBV6-5 and TRBJ2-3; D not resolved. Germline lookup yields CDR1 MNHEY and CDR2 SVGAGI. The V end was cut by 2 bases, the J end by 3 bases, with 9 bases between. This CDR3 has 14 amino acids. CDR3 sequence (DNA): TGTGCCAGCAGTTACGCCCCGGAGACAGATACGCAGTATTTT. Its protein product is CASSYAPETDTQYF.

This clonotype was observed many times. V gene TRBV12-3 or TRBV12-4 combines with J gene TRBJ2-7; TRBD1 matches 8 bases. CDR3 length: 15 amino acids. V dropped 7 bases and J dropped 5; count of bases not matched to a gene: 13. DNA for the CDR3: TGTGCCAGCACCCTCAACCCCGGACAGGGCAACGAGCAGTACTTC. This gives the protein CASTLNPGQGNEQYF.

A word on this clonotype: A read error may explain this, as a much larger clone is one base away. The chain employs TRBV30 and TRBJ2-2, with a possible D match to TRBD1 (6 bases). In germline, CDR1 is GTSNPN, CDR2 SVGIG (reference sequence). This CDR3 contains 15 residues. Trimming pared 0 bases from V and 4 bases from J, leaving 12 bases between. CDR3 amino acids: CAWSVLRGLTGELFF. CDR3 nucleotides: TGTGCCTGGAGTGTACTCAGGGGCCTCACCGGGGAGCTGTTTTTT.

This clonotype was found many times. V gene TRBV5-8 combines with J gene TRBJ2-5; 10 positions match TRBD1. Germline V CDR1 and CDR2: SGHTS, YDEGEE. CDR3 size: 15 residues. With 0 bases clipped from V and 3 bases from J, the junction kept 2 bases outside the gene matches. CDR3 bases: TGTGCCAGCAGCTTGGTAGGGACAGGGGAAGAGACCCAGTACTTC. Protein: CASSLVGTGEETQYF.

Details on this clonotype: With a much larger clone just one base away, this may be a read error. The chain carries TRBV6-1 and TRBJ1-6, with D tentatively TRBD1 (6 bases). CDR3 length equals 16 residues. Germline V gene sequence: CDR1 MNHNS, CDR2 SASEGT. The V end lost 4 bases, the J end lost 5 bases, and 15 bases lay between the germline ends. The CDR3 region is CASSANQDRDNSPLHF. The CDR3 DNA reads TGTGCCAGCAGTGCCAATCAGGACAGAGATAATTCACCCCTCCACTTT.

This clonotype was counted at least ten times. The chain recombines TRBV7-8 with TRBJ2-1; 7 nucleotides match TRBD1. This CDR3 has 17 amino acids. Germline V gene lookup returns CDR1 SGHVS and CDR2 FQNEAQ. The V and J ends lost 2 bases and 5 bases, in that order; junction bases with no gene match: 12. The CDR3 DNA is TGTGCCAGCAGCTTATCCAAGTTCGGGACAGTAAACAATGAGCAGTTCTTC. Protein product: CASSLSKFGTVNNEQFF.

Many counts were recorded for this clonotype. The gene calls are TRBV11-2 and TRBJ1-5; D unresolved. The V gene lost 1 base and the J gene lost 4 bases, with 5 bases spanning the gap. The germline V gene encodes CDR1 SGHAT and CDR2 FQNNGV. CDR3 length: 13 residues. CDR3 nucleotides: TGTGCCAGCAGCTTAGGCCGGAATCAGCCCCAGCATTTT. This translates into CASSLGRNQPQHF.

This clonotype was detected ten times or more. The V and J genes are TRBV5-1 and TRBJ1-5; no firm D call. Trimming removed 1 base at V and 7 bases at J, with 9 bases between. Germline V CDR1 and CDR2: SGHRS, YFSETQ. This CDR3 has 13 residues. The CDR3 sequence is CASSLTTGQPQHF. Written as DNA, the CDR3 is TGCGCCAGCAGCTTGACGACTGGCCAGCCCCAGCATTTT.

This clonotype has only one observation. J is TRBJ2-2 and V is TRBV20-1; TRBD2 is a possible D gene (6 bases). Germline-derived CDR1 and CDR2 are DFQATT and SNEGSKA (reference sequence). V was clipped by 3 bases and J by 8 bases, with 16 bases between them. This CDR3 spans 14 amino acids. The CDR3, as DNA: TGCAGTGCTAGGGAGGGCGGGGTTGCGGGGGAGCTGTTTTTT. Its translation is CSAREGGVAGELFF.

The chain carries TRBV20-1 and TRBJ2-5, with 9 positions matching TRBD1. The CDR3 sequence is 13 residues long. V lost 5 bases and J lost 2; bases outside the gene matches: 3. Germline values: CDR1 DFQATT, CDR2 SNEGSKA (reference sequence). The CDR3 sequence: CSAPGQGQETQYF. CDR3 DNA sequence: TGCAGTGCTCCGGGACAGGGACAAGAGACCCAGTACTTC.

This clonotype was seen repeatedly, ten times or more. The V and J genes are TRBV20-1 and TRBJ2-3, with 11 bases matching TRBD2. This CDR3 is built from 14 residues. CDR1 is DFQATT and CDR2 is SNEGSKA in the germline V gene (reference sequence). Trimming cost V 3 bases and J 11 bases; bases outside gene matches: 10. CDR3 in DNA: TGCAGTGCTAGCGCTAGCGGGGGGAAGGGGGGGCAGTATTTT. Its protein is CSASASGGKGGQYF.